The 17 T cell receptor beta chains reported below all come from one sample, sequenced in a study of response to subunit inactivated influenza vaccine. TCRdb itself ran the RT-PCR reads through MiXCR, one entry per CDR3 protein. The top ten hold under 3.5% of the sample, which has 500,000 to 550,000 distinct CDR3 sequences, less than 25% seen once. These data were also filed under a second study, of T cells expressing NK-cell markers. This second study says: Template switching by 5'RACE with UMIs generated the TCR beta cDNA.

The material was CD4+ T cells sorted from PBMCs, obtained 11 to 12 days after vaccination. The receptors shown here come from a man aged 45-65 years who received an inactivated influenza vaccine.

This clonotype was picked up a small number of times. The chain has TRBV27 and TRBJ1-2; 8 bases fit TRBD1. Germline CDR1 reads MNHEY; CDR2 reads SMNVEV (reference sequence). Losses at the gene ends were 2 bases for V and 0 bases for J; bases not matched to a gene: 14. This CDR3 is 19 amino acids long. DNA for the CDR3: TGTGCCAGCAGTTTAGGGTCAGGGGGCTCCGGACCCACTAACTATGGCTACACCTTC. As protein: CASSLGSGGSGPTNYGYTF.

Ten or more counts support this clonotype. This rearrangement joins TRBV12-3 or TRBV12-4 to TRBJ2-5, with 7 bases lining up with TRBD2. This CDR3 region has 14 residues. Trimming took 6 bases from V and 5 from J; bases not matched to a gene: 9. CDR3 DNA: TGTGCCAGCAGGATAGCGGGCGGGGTGGAGACCCAGTACTTC. It specifies CASRIAGGVETQYF.

This clonotype was seen only a few times. The chain is built from TRBV3-1 and TRBJ2-7; TRBD1 matches at 9 bases. Germline V gives CDR1 LGHDT, CDR2 YNNKEL (reference sequence). The CDR3 contains 16 residues. V gave up 0 bases and J gave up 9 bases; unmatched junction bases: 12. The CDR3 sequence is CASSQDRNRGLLGQYF. In DNA, the CDR3 is TGTGCCAGCAGCCAAGATAGGAACAGGGGGCTACTTGGGCAGTACTTC.

This clonotype was counted between two and nine times. CDR3 sequence: CSVAGGGGISTDTQYF. CDR3 sequence (DNA): TGCAGCGTTGCAGGTGGGGGCGGGATAAGCACAGATACGCAGTATTTT. This chain connects TRBV29-1 to TRBJ2-3; D tentatively fits TRBD1 or TRBD2 (6 bases each). V was trimmed by 4 bases and J by 0 bases, leaving 17 bases between them. Germline V gene sequence: CDR1 SQVTM, CDR2 ANQGSEA. The length of the CDR3 is 16 residues.

The chain joins TRBV20-1 to TRBJ2-7; D may be TRBD2 (5 bases). The CDR3 is 14 amino acids. Germline CDR1 reads DFQATT; CDR2 reads SNEGSKA (reference sequence). V gave up 5 bases and J gave up 3 bases, with 17 bases separating them. CDR3: CSAVDEGGVYEQYF. DNA of the CDR3: TGCAGTGCTGTAGACGAGGGTGGGGTCTACGAGCAGTACTTC.

The chain employs TRBV21-1 and TRBJ1-5; the tabulated D call, TRBD1, remains unverified against the DNA. TRBV21-1 counts as a pseudogene. There are 14 residues in the CDR3. The CDR3 loop is CASPDRGIGQPQHF. In DNA, the CDR3 is TGTGCCAGTCCGGACAGGGGCATTGGTCAGCCCCAGCATTTT.

CDR3: CASRQASSYNEQFF. CDR3 DNA sequence: TGTGCCAGCAGGCAGGCGAGCTCCTACAATGAGCAGTTCTTC. V and J are TRBV5-5 and TRBJ2-1; D not certain. CDR3 length: 14 residues. Germline V gene sequence: CDR1 SGHKS, CDR2 YYEKEE (reference sequence). Trimming took 5 bases from V and 0 from J, leaving 9 bases between them.

The genes are TRBV28 and TRBJ2-1; D not certain. The CDR3 spans 16 residues. The ends were cut back, 4 bases at V and 7 bases at J, with 20 bases in the middle. Germline lookup yields CDR1 MDHEN and CDR2 SYDVKM. The CDR3 coding sequence is TGTGCCAGCAGTTCCCCGACTTTCGTTATAGGTAATGAGCAGTTCTTC. As protein: CASSSPTFVIGNEQFF. Full variable domain (missing parts from reference TRBV28 and TRBJ2-1): DVKVTQSSRYLVKRTGEKVFLECVQDMDHENMFWYRQDPGLGLRLIYFSYDVKMKEKGDIPEGYSVSREKKERFSLILESASTNQTSMYLCASSSPTFVIGNEQFFGPGTRLTVL.

This clonotype occurred a few times. The chain is built from TRBV5-1 and TRBJ2-5, with 8 positions matching TRBD2. This CDR3 has 15 residues. V trimming: 4 bases; J trimming: 5 bases; junction bases outside the gene matches: 10. Germline values: CDR1 SGHRS, CDR2 YFSETQ. CDR3 region: CASSLEGLGLETQYF. The DNA for the CDR3 is TGCGCCAGCAGCCTAGAGGGACTAGGTCTGGAGACCCAGTACTTC.

This clonotype was detected only a few times. The genes are TRBV7-9 and TRBJ1-1, with D perhaps matching TRBD1 (6 bases). Germline V gives CDR1 SEHNR, CDR2 FQNEAQ (reference sequence). The CDR3 is 12 amino acids. V lost 5 bases and J lost 8, with 12 bases in between. This chain's CDR3 is CASSVHRVEAFF. CDR3 nucleotides: TGTGCCAGCAGCGTGCACAGGGTGGAAGCTTTCTTT.

V is TRBV5-1 and J is TRBJ2-7; possible D gene TRBD1, 5 bases. V shed 6 bases and J shed 0 bases, with 13 bases lying between them. Germline assignment: CDR1 SGHRS and CDR2 YFSETQ. The CDR3 runs to 14 residues. The CDR3 loop reads CASKRTLSSYEQYF. CDR3 in DNA: TGCGCCAGCAAAAGGACATTGAGCTCCTACGAGCAGTACTTC.

In its sample, this clonotype was seen a few times. The chain links TRBV4-1 to TRBJ2-1; tentatively, D is TRBD2 (5 bases). The germline CDR1 and CDR2 sequences are MGHRA and YSYEKL. V was cut by 2 bases and J by 9 bases, with 23 bases left in between. This CDR3 is built from 17 residues. The CDR3 nucleotides are TGCGCCAGCAGCCAAACCCCCAACCCCTTAGTCGGGGTTGAGCAGTTCTTC. Protein sequence: CASSQTPNPLVGVEQFF.

This clonotype showed up just a few times. V is TRBV4-2 and J is TRBJ2-3; 10 nucleotides match TRBD1. This CDR3 contains 15 residues. The germline V gene encodes CDR1 LGHNA and CDR2 YNFKEQ. After removal of 1 base from V and 4 bases from J, the junction contained 2 bases not matched to a gene. The CDR3 spells CASSQGDRGPDTQYF. The CDR3 nucleotides are TGTGCCAGCAGCCAAGGGGACAGGGGTCCAGATACGCAGTATTTT.

The sample holds a few counts of this clonotype. The chain couples TRBV3-1 to TRBJ2-1; D uncertain. Trimming took 5 bases from V and 4 from J, leaving 12 bases between them. The length of the CDR3 is 14 residues. Looked up from germline, CDR1 is LGHDT and CDR2 is YNNKEL (reference sequence). CDR3: CASSLLGQYNEQFF. For the CDR3, the DNA is TGTGCCAGCAGCTTACTCGGCCAATACAATGAGCAGTTCTTC.

The J gene is TRBJ2-1, the V gene TRBV4-2, with a weak D call TRBD1 (5 bases). Germline lookup yields CDR1 LGHNA and CDR2 YNFKEQ. The V end was cut by 2 bases, the J end by 4 bases, with 6 bases between. This CDR3 has 13 residues. This CDR3 is CASSQYRYNEQFF. Written as DNA, the CDR3 is TGTGCCAGCAGCCAATACAGGTACAATGAGCAGTTCTTC.

A few counts support this clonotype. The chain recombines TRBV5-5 with TRBJ2-7; 8 bases match TRBD1. V lost 3 bases to trimming and J lost 6 bases; unmatched junction nucleotides: 5. The length of the CDR3 is 13 residues. CDR1 SGHKS and CDR2 YYEKEE come from the germline V gene (reference sequence). The DNA of the CDR3 is TGTGCCAGCAGCTGGGCAGGGGGCGGCGAGCAGTACTTC. As protein: CASSWAGGGEQYF.

The genes are TRBV7-9 and TRBJ2-7; D is possibly TRBD1 or TRBD2 (5 bases each). Germline CDR1 is SEHNR and CDR2 is FQNEAQ (reference sequence). The CDR3 consists of 17 residues. Deletions cut 1 base from V and 1 base from J, with 17 bases between. The CDR3 DNA is TGTGCCAGCAGCTTAGGGCAGGGCCGGGATCCTTCCTACGAGCAGTACTTC. Its translation is CASSLGQGRDPSYEQYF. Supplemented by reference TRBV7-9 and TRBJ2-7, the full variable domain reads DTGVSQNPRHKITKRGQNVTFRCDPISEHNRLYWYRQTLGQGPEFLTYFQNEAQLEKSRLLSDRFSAERPKGSFSTLEIQRTEQGDSAMYLCASSLGQGRDPSYEQYFGPGTRLTVT.